This T cell receptor beta chain was profiled in a study of beta chain features in type 1 diabetes. Germline V gives CDR1 SGHRS, CDR2 YFSETQ. CDR3 length equals 14 residues. V was pared by 3 bases and J by 3 bases, with 12 bases between. This clone was counted a few times. What it binds is not known. The whole isolated RNA underwent reverse transcription, so sequencing captured expressed TCRB transcripts. Sequencing was performed with immunoSEQ multiplex PCR; in TCRdb, only in-frame clones are kept and a portion is missing. Among 400,000 or so clones listed, 8.5% to 10% were seen once. Points from the study as a whole: In all four CD4+ subsets, TCRB CDR3 length was significantly, moderately reduced in type 1 diabetes.

This chain uses TRBV5-1 with TRBJ1-2; D is ambiguous. Sequenced: central memory CD4+ T cells from blood. This receptor was obtained from a man aged 25-40 years with type 1 diabetes. The CDR3 coding sequence is TGCGCCAGCAGCTCGGGGATGGGTGACTATGGCTACACCTTC. Residues: CASSSGMGDYGYTF.